Sequencing of this TCR beta chain was carried out in a study of cytomegalovirus exposure and HLA in healthy donors. Study context: Across 350 to 500 genotyped donors, just over 80% landed in the Caucasian-associated ancestry cluster.

The CDR3 covers 14 residues. The V and J ends lost 3 bases and 7 bases, in that order; junction bases with no gene match: 2. Germline lookup yields CDR1 SGHTA and CDR2 FQGNSA. In the case of this clone: The antigen is undetermined.

Study-level points and caveats: As a later analysis revealed, the rate of TCR association differed by HLA locus, with DRB1 most and HLA-C fewest. Earlier findings revealed that most TCR beta V segments proved productive either about 87% or about 30% of the time.

60 Vbeta and 13 Jbeta primers were used in PCR. Generated by immunoSEQ multiplex PCR, the TCRdb table keeps only in-frame clones and is missing some. The sample includes about 220,000 clones, around 80% of them seen just once. Source material: PBMCs. The receptor's source is a woman in her 40s in good health and CMV-seropositive. V and J are TRBV7-2 and TRBJ2-7; 14 bases agree with TRBD2. CDR3 sequence (DNA): TGTGCCAGCAGCTTCGGACTAGCGGGGGGAGAGCAGTACTTC. This encodes CASSFGLAGGEQYF.